Detailed here is one T cell receptor beta chain. These data are taken from a study of CD8 T cells in Susac syndrome. CDR1 and CDR2 from the germline V gene are SGHRS and YFSETQ. CDR3 size: 15 residues. Trimming took 4 bases from V and 2 from J; bases not matched to a gene: 6. RNA, at 0.5 to 1 ug, was reverse transcribed with random hexamers. TCRdb independently ran MiXCR on the immunoSEQ multiplex PCR reads; one entry per CDR3 protein. The profile shows some 130,000 distinct CDR3 sequences, 95% of them singletons. J is TRBJ2-7 and V is TRBV5-1, with 10 bases lining up with TRBD2. Sequencing was done on a sample of CD8+ T cells from PBMCs. The TCR comes from a human donor with Susac syndrome. The CDR3 region has the DNA TGCGCCAGCAGCCCCGTAGCGGGAGGCGCCTACGAGCAGTACTTC. It translates to CASSPVAGGAYEQYF.